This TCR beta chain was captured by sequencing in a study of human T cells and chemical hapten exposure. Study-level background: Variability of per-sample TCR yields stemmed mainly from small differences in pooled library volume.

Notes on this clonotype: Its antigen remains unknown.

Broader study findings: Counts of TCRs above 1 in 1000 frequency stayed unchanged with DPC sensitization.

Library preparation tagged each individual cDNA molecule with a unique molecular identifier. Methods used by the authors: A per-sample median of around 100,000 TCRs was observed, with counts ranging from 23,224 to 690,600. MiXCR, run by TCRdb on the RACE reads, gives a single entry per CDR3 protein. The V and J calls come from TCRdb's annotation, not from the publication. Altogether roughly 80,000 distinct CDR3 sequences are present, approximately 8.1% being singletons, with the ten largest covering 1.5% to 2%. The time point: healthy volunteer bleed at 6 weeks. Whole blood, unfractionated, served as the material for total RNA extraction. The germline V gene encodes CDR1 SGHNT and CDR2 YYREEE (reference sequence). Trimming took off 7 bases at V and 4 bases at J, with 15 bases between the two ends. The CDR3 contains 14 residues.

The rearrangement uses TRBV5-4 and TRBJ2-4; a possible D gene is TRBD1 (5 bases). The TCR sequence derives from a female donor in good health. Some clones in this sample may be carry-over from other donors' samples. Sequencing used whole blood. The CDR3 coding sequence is TGTGCCAGCGGCCAGGGTCTTAGTAAAAACATTCAGTACTTC. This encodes CASGQGLSKNIQYF.